Below, 8 T cell receptor beta chains from the same sample are listed, as sequenced in a study of T cell clonality in common variable immunodeficiency (dated by TCRdb to the mid-2010s). The library was produced with the immunoSEQ multiplex PCR assay. TCRdb limited this immuneACCESS table to in-frame rearrangements with V and J called. A share of clones is missing; checked studies link under half to unresolved V genes, and the rest is unexplained. The table notes about 42,000 clones here, none of them singletons. 1.2% to 1.5% of the sample comes from the top ten. Source material: peripheral blood mononuclear cells. These receptors all stem from a person between 18 and 69 years old in good health.

This clone was recorded many times. The read finishes 3 residues shy of the CDR3 end, and the germline J gene is used to complete it. The rearrangement joins TRBV14 to TRBJ2-3, with a possible D match to TRBD2 (6 bases). Germline values: CDR1 SGHDN, CDR2 FVKESK. The CDR3 runs 16 residues. V was pared by 1 base and J by 3 bases, with 14 bases between. The sequenced CDR3 bases are TGTGCCAGCAGCCAAGTAGGAGGGTGGAGGACAGATACG. This translates into CASSQVGGWRTDT. Given in full, the CDR3 is CASSQVGGWRTDTQYF.

The table lists this clone with many counts. Read coverage stops 3 residues before the CDR3 terminus; the germline J gene supplies the remainder. The chain has TRBV29-1 and TRBJ2-3, with 8 bases aligning to TRBD1. Germline V gene lookup returns CDR1 SQVTM and CDR2 ANQGSEA. The CDR3 spans 15 residues. V lost 8 bases and J lost 1; bases outside the gene matches: 11. CDR3 amino acids: CSTSRGRSGTDTQYF. CDR3 DNA, as far as it was read: TGCAGCACTTCCAGGGGGCGTTCGGGCACAGATACG.

This clone was picked up many times. Read coverage stops 3 residues before the CDR3 terminus; the germline J gene supplies the remainder. The chain has TRBV19 and TRBJ2-6; TRBD1 is a possible D gene (6 bases). The germline gives CDR1 LNHDA, CDR2 SQIVND (reference sequence). Trimming left V 4 bases short and J 0 bases short, with 10 bases between. The CDR3 is 16 amino acids. The CDR3 protein is CASSTPGHSGANVLTF. The sequenced part of the CDR3 DNA is TGTGCCAGTAGTACGCCGGGACACTCTGGGGCCAACGTC.

Ten or more counts support this clone. The read comes to an end 3 residues before the CDR3 does, leaving the germline J gene to fill in the end. The gene calls are TRBV7-9 and TRBJ1-2; D may be TRBD1 (6 bases). CDR1 is SEHNR, CDR2 FQNEAQ, per germline (reference sequence). The CDR3 sequence is 13 residues long. Trimming took 6 bases from V and 4 from J, leaving 12 bases between them. This CDR3 is CASSIQGAYGYTF. The DNA read from the CDR3 is TGTGCCAGCAGTATACAGGGTGCCTATGGC.

This clone was seen only a few times. Read sequence stops 3 residues before the CDR3 end, and the germline J gene provides the missing end. The rearrangement links TRBV19 to TRBJ1-6; D might be TRBD1 (6 bases). The CDR3 totals 16 residues. Trimming shortened V by 6 bases and J by 9 bases, and 21 bases separated the two germline ends. Germline V lookup: CDR1 LNHDA, CDR2 SQIVND (reference sequence). The CDR3 spells CASRTQGSSSGSPLHF. CDR3 DNA, as far as it was read: TGTGCCAGTAGAACTCAGGGGAGTTCGTCGGGTTCACCC.

The table lists this clone with many counts. CDR3 residues: CSASTLQGGYTF. CDR3 bases read: TGCAGTGCTAGTACGCTACAGGGTGGC. This rearrangement joins TRBV20-1 to TRBJ1-2, with D tentatively TRBD1 (6 bases). The DNA ends 3 residues before the CDR3 does, and the rest of the CDR3 is filled in from the germline J gene. Looked up from germline, CDR1 is DFQATT and CDR2 is SNEGSKA (reference sequence). The CDR3 contains 12 residues. Trimming left V 3 bases short and J 7 bases short, with 12 bases between.

This clone was counted at least ten times. The read halts 3 residues ahead of the CDR3 end, with the missing end drawn from the germline J gene. The chain couples TRBV2 to TRBJ2-7, with D perhaps TRBD2 (6 bases). V lost 7 bases to trimming and J lost 4 bases, with 14 bases between them. Germline loops: CDR1 SNHLY, CDR2 FYNNEI. The CDR3 has 13 amino acids. CDR3 loop: CASTLGLGYEQYF. Incomplete CDR3 DNA: TGTGCCAGCACCCTGGGACTGGGGTACGAG. Variable domain in full (rest from reference TRBV2 and TRBJ2-7): EPEVTQTPSHQVTQMGQEVILRCVPISNHLYFYWYRQILGQKVEFLVSFYNNEISEKSEIFDDQFSVERPDGSNFTLKIRSTKLEDSAMYFCASTLGLGYEQYFGPGTRLTVT.

Regarding this clone: Read sequence stops 3 residues before the CDR3 end, and the germline J gene provides the missing end. This rearrangement joins TRBV11-2 to TRBJ1-4; unclear D gene. Looked up from germline, CDR1 is SGHAT and CDR2 is FQNNGV. The CDR3 runs 15 residues. Trimming removed 0 bases from V and 7 bases from J, with 12 bases in between. The part of the CDR3 DNA that was read is TGTGCCAGCAGCTTAGATACCCACCGAGCTGAAAAA. This encodes CASSLDTHRAEK. The complete CDR3 sequence is CASSLDTHRAEKLFF.